These 32 T cell receptor beta chains originate from one sample sequenced in a study of T cell responses to AZD1222 COVID-19 vaccine. TCRdb's table, derived via immunoSEQ multiplex PCR, lists solely in-frame clones and lacks some. The data show approximately 140,000 clones, roughly 89% seen once. Sequenced material: peripheral blood, taken on day 0 of AZD1222 vaccination. These receptors were taken from an adult in good health.

The J gene is TRBJ1-2, the V gene TRBV25-1; TRBD1 aligns across 8 bases. The CDR3 loop spans 15 amino acids. The V gene end was trimmed by 7 bases and the J gene end by 4 bases; junction bases not matched to a gene: 11. The germline CDR1 and CDR2 sequences are MGHDK and SYGVNS. The CDR3 reads CASNGETGAIYGYTF. CDR3 nucleotide sequence: TGTGCCAGCAATGGCGAGACAGGGGCGATCTATGGCTACACCTTC.

The chain combines TRBV2 with TRBJ2-2; TRBD2 matches 7 bases. The CDR3 spans 16 residues. V dropped 2 bases and J dropped 2; count of bases not matched to a gene: 5. The germline CDR1 and CDR2 sequences are SNHLY and FYNNEI. CDR3 protein: CASSEHGGTNTGELFF. In nucleotides, the CDR3 is TGTGCCAGCAGTGAACACGGGGGGACTAACACCGGGGAGCTGTTTTTT.

The rearrangement joins TRBV11-3 to TRBJ1-1, with 9 bases matching TRBD1. The CDR3 has 15 amino acids. The germline V gene encodes CDR1 SGHNT and CDR2 YENEEA. The V segment lost 2 bases and the J segment 2 bases; nucleotides outside the gene matches: 3. The CDR3 coding sequence is TGTGCCAGCAGCTTACTGGGACAGGGCAACACTGAAGCTTTCTTT. Amino acids: CASSLLGQGNTEAFF.

The chain recombines TRBV11-2 with TRBJ2-7; 7 bases are a match to TRBD1. CDR1 is SGHAT, CDR2 FQNNGV, per germline. The CDR3 contains 13 residues. Trimming took 4 bases from V and 5 from J; bases not matched to a gene: 5. CDR3 DNA: TGTGCCAGCAGCTCCGGGACAGCTAACGAGCAGTACTTC. Translating it yields CASSSGTANEQYF. Combining the CDR3 with reference TRBV11-2 and TRBJ2-7 gives the whole variable domain EAGVAQSPRYKIIEKRQSVAFWCNPISGHATLYWYQQILGQGPKLLIQFQNNGVVDDSQLPKDRFSAERLKGVDSTLKIQPAKLEDSAVYLCASSSGTANEQYFGPGTRLTVT.

This chain uses TRBV12-5 with TRBJ2-2; either TRBD1 or TRBD2 may supply D (6 bases each). Germline V lookup: CDR1 LGHNT, CDR2 FRNRAP. V was cut by 3 bases and J by 5 bases, with 13 bases left in between. The CDR3 spans 15 residues. CDR3 in DNA: TGTGCTAGTGGTTTACAGGGAGGAGGGACCGGGGAGCTGTTTTTT. Amino acid sequence: CASGLQGGGTGELFF.

This clone was detected once. Within the sample, other DNA sequences also encode this same CDR3. J is TRBJ2-2 and V is TRBV9; maybe TRBD1 (5 bases). From germline, CDR1 is SGDLS and CDR2 YYNGEE. This CDR3 is 15 amino acids long. V lost 0 bases to trimming and J lost 4 bases, with 10 bases between them. CDR3 in amino acids: CASSVGGSGTGELFF. The CDR3 DNA reads TGTGCCAGCAGCGTAGGGGGCAGTGGCACCGGGGAGCTGTTTTTT.

This clone is a singleton in its sample. J is TRBJ1-1 and V is TRBV25-1; D possibly corresponds to TRBD1 (5 bases). The germline V gene has CDR1 MGHDK and CDR2 SYGVNS. V was shortened by 2 bases and J by 10 bases, with 8 bases between the two germline ends. The CDR3 length is 11 residues. The DNA for the CDR3 is TGTGCCAGCAGTGAAGGGACGGGAGCTTTCTTT. As protein: CASSEGTGAFF.

The chain recombines TRBV3-1 (or the pseudogene TRBV3-2) with TRBJ2-1; 7 bases fit TRBD1. The length of the CDR3 is 16 residues. The V segment lost 0 bases and the J segment 2 bases; nucleotides outside the gene matches: 4. The germline gives CDR1 LGHDT, CDR2 YNNKEL (reference sequence). The CDR3 protein is CASSQEARGTYNEQFF. CDR3 nucleotides: TGTGCCAGCAGCCAAGAGGCCAGGGGGACCTACAATGAGCAGTTCTTC.

A note on this clone: Other nucleotide sequences from this sample produce the same CDR3. Written as DNA, the CDR3 is TGTGCCAGCAGTGACTCGGATACCGGGGAGCTGTTTTTT. It yields the protein CASSDSDTGELFF. This sequence joins TRBV6-4 and TRBJ2-2; D is unresolved. This CDR3 comprises 13 residues. The germline CDR1 and CDR2 sequences are MRHNA and SNTAGT. V was pared by 0 bases and J by 5 bases, with 4 bases between.

The chain carries TRBV4-3 and TRBJ2-7; 8 bases are a match to TRBD2. CDR3 length: 15 amino acids. V dropped 0 bases and J dropped 2; count of bases not matched to a gene: 3. Germline lookup yields CDR1 LGHNA and CDR2 YSLEER. Here the CDR3 DNA reads TGCGCCAGCAGCCAAGAAAGCGGGAGCCCCTACGAGCAGTACTTC. This sequence encodes CASSQESGSPYEQYF.

The chain has TRBV12-3 or TRBV12-4 and TRBJ2-1; D unclear. The CDR3 loop spans 13 amino acids. Trimming took 6 bases from V and 4 from J, leaving 10 bases between them. In nucleotides, the CDR3 is TGTGCCAGCAGATATCTCTTATACAATGAGCAGTTCTTC. Amino acid sequence: CASRYLLYNEQFF.

This chain connects TRBV9 to TRBJ1-3; 9 nucleotides line up with TRBD1. V dropped 0 bases and J dropped 0; count of bases not matched to a gene: 7. Germline V gives CDR1 SGDLS, CDR2 YYNGEE. The CDR3 loop spans 18 amino acids. The DNA for the CDR3 is TGTGCCAGCAGCGTAGATCTTCCGGGACAGGGCTCTGGAAACACCATATATTTT. This translates into CASSVDLPGQGSGNTIYF.

The rearrangement uses TRBV7-8 and TRBJ2-7; D is uncertain. The germline V gene encodes CDR1 SGHVS and CDR2 FQNEAQ. V dropped 3 bases and J dropped 6 bases, with 12 bases sitting between them. The CDR3 extends over 13 amino acids. The CDR3 nucleotides read TGTGCCAGCAGCTTTGATAGGACCTCCGAGCAGTACTTC. Its translation is CASSFDRTSEQYF.

The chain couples TRBV12-5 to TRBJ1-1; TRBD1 matches 7 bases. The germline gives CDR1 LGHNT, CDR2 FRNRAP. The CDR3 extends over 15 amino acids. The ends lost 4 bases at V and 0 bases at J; junction bases unmatched: 5. The CDR3 nucleotides read TGTGCTAGTGGTTGGACAGGAGGGGTGAACACTGAAGCTTTCTTT. Its translation is CASGWTGGVNTEAFF.

The chain recombines TRBV5-4 with TRBJ1-6; D remains unclear. V lost 5 bases and J 5 bases, leaving 14 bases between the germline ends. CDR1 is SGHNT and CDR2 is YYREEE in the germline V gene (reference sequence). The CDR3 contains 15 residues. The CDR3: CASSRGTDHNSPLHF. DNA of the CDR3: TGTGCCAGCAGTAGAGGAACAGATCATAATTCACCCCTCCACTTT.

By share of the sample, this clone is medium-sized. The rearrangement uses TRBV6-4 and TRBJ2-1; 11 bases line up with TRBD2. The CDR3 has 15 residues. After removal of 4 bases from V and 6 bases from J, the junction contained 5 bases not matched to a gene. Germline V CDR1 and CDR2: MRHNA, SNTAGT. CDR3 nucleotides: TGTGCCAGCAGTGTAACTAGCGGGAGCCCCAATGAGCAGTTCTTC. Translating it yields CASSVTSGSPNEQFF.

This clone has only a few counts. The V and J genes are TRBV6-4 and TRBJ1-2, with 9 positions matching TRBD1. J was trimmed by 6 bases and V by 5 bases; bases with no gene match: 13. The CDR3 spans 16 residues. Germline V gene data show CDR1 as MRHNA and CDR2 as SNTAGT. In DNA, the CDR3 is TGTGCCAGCAGTCCCCACGCCGGGGACAGGGTCGATGGCTACACCTTC. Its protein product is CASSPHAGDRVDGYTF.

This clone occurred once. The chain links TRBV7-9 to TRBJ2-2, with D unclear. Germline CDR1 is SEHNR and CDR2 is FQNEAQ (reference sequence). This CDR3 spans 14 amino acids. V was clipped by 4 bases and J by 2 bases, with 8 bases between them. As DNA, the CDR3 is TGTGCCAGCAGCTCCTTACTTAACACCGGGGAGCTGTTTTTT. This codes for CASSSLLNTGELFF. The whole variable domain, filled in from reference TRBV7-9 and TRBJ2-2, reads DTGVSQNPRHKITKRGQNVTFRCDPISEHNRLYWYRQTLGQGPEFLTYFQNEAQLEKSRLLSDRFSAERPKGSFSTLEIQRTEQGDSAMYLCASSSLLNTGELFFGEGSRLTVL.

The chain has TRBV18 and TRBJ2-7; no clear D. Trimming pared 4 bases from V and 0 bases from J, leaving 13 bases between. CDR1 is KGHSH, CDR2 LQKENI, per germline. This CDR3 is 15 amino acids long. The chain's CDR3 is CASSRSNTLSYEQYF. CDR3 bases: TGTGCCAGCTCACGTTCGAACACTCTCTCCTACGAGCAGTACTTC.

The rearrangement uses TRBV10-3 and TRBJ1-5; unclear D gene. This CDR3 is 15 amino acids long. Trimming stripped 4 bases from V and 4 bases from J, with 14 bases between. From germline, CDR1 is ENHRY and CDR2 SYGVKD. The CDR3 protein is CAISVGGGLNQPQHF. CDR3 nucleotides: TGTGCCATCAGTGTGGGAGGAGGGTTGAATCAGCCCCAGCATTTT.

The chain recombines TRBV5-1 with TRBJ1-2; D is perhaps TRBD1 (6 bases). Germline CDR1 reads SGHRS; CDR2 reads YFSETQ. The CDR3 runs to 13 residues. Trimming removed 4 bases from V and 2 bases from J, with 9 bases in between. CDR3 sequence: CASSPGQNYGYTF. The CDR3 nucleotides read TGCGCCAGCAGCCCCGGACAGAACTATGGCTACACCTTC.

In its sample, this clone was seen once. V gene TRBV24-1 combines with J gene TRBJ2-7; TRBD1 might be the D (6 bases). Germline V CDR1 and CDR2: KGHDR, SFDVKD. This CDR3 comprises 15 residues. V lost 2 bases, J lost 1 base, and 11 bases lay in between. The CDR3 loop reads CATSDSGTPSYEQYF. The CDR3, as DNA: TGTGCCACCAGTGATTCCGGGACACCTTCCTACGAGCAGTACTTC.

The gene calls are TRBV25-1 and TRBJ1-2; 8 nucleotides align to TRBD1. The V segment lost 5 bases and the J segment 5 bases; nucleotides outside the gene matches: 7. The germline V gene has CDR1 MGHDK and CDR2 SYGVNS. The CDR3 is made up of 14 amino acids. DNA of the CDR3: TGTGCCAGCAGTCTCGGACAGGGATTATATGGCTACACCTTC. Its translation is CASSLGQGLYGYTF.

CDR3 region: CASSQAVLAGGANTGELFF. Written as DNA, the CDR3 is TGTGCCAGCAGCCAAGCAGTCCTAGCGGGAGGGGCGAACACCGGGGAGCTGTTTTTT. V is TRBV14 and J is TRBJ2-2; TRBD2 matches at 12 bases. The V and J ends lost 1 base and 0 bases, in that order; junction bases with no gene match: 6. The CDR3 has 19 amino acids. Germline loops: CDR1 SGHDN, CDR2 FVKESK.

The chain employs TRBV5-6 and TRBJ1-1; D is possibly TRBD1 (5 bases). V dropped 3 bases and J dropped 3 bases, with 9 bases sitting between them. CDR1 and CDR2 from the germline V gene are SGHDT and YYEEEE. CDR3 length equals 13 residues. The CDR3 region has the DNA TGTGCCAGCAGCTCAGGGACGCACACTGAAGCTTTCTTT. Translating gives CASSSGTHTEAFF.

The J gene is TRBJ1-3, the V gene TRBV7-8, with D maybe TRBD1 (5 bases). Germline V gene sequence: CDR1 SGHVS, CDR2 FQNEAQ. The CDR3 spans 16 residues. The V end lost 1 base, the J end lost 0 bases, and 10 bases lay between the germline ends. The DNA of the CDR3 is TGTGCCAGCAGCTTAGTCGGGGCCTACTCTGGAAACACCATATATTTT. Translating gives CASSLVGAYSGNTIYF.

The chain employs TRBV28 and TRBJ2-7, with 13 bases that match TRBD2. V shed 5 bases, J shed 3 bases, and the junction held 7 bases outside the gene matches. CDR3 size: 16 residues. The germline V gene has CDR1 MDHEN and CDR2 SYDVKM. CDR3 in DNA: TGTGCCAGCAGTGTCATTACTAGCGGGAGGGTCTACGAGCAGTACTTC. Protein product: CASSVITSGRVYEQYF.

The sample holds one count of this clone. The chain recombines TRBV5-4 with TRBJ1-1, with D hard to call. Trimming removed 0 bases from V and 1 base from J, with 7 bases in between. The CDR3 is 14 amino acids. CDR1 and CDR2 from the germline V gene are SGHNT and YYREEE (reference sequence). CDR3 nucleotide sequence: TGTGCCAGCAGCTTGGAACAGCAGAACACTGAAGCTTTCTTT. This gives the protein CASSLEQQNTEAFF.

The CDR3 loop is CASSEGDTQYF. The CDR3 region has the DNA TGTGCCAGCAGTGAAGGAGATACGCAGTATTTT. This sequence joins TRBV2 and TRBJ2-3; unclear D gene. This CDR3 comprises 11 residues. Germline CDR1 is SNHLY and CDR2 is FYNNEI. Trimming shortened V by 1 base and J by 5 bases, and 1 base separated the two germline ends. Together with reference TRBV2 and TRBJ2-3, the CDR3 gives the full variable domain: EPEVTQTPSHQVTQMGQEVILRCVPISNHLYFYWYRQILGQKVEFLVSFYNNEISEKSEIFDDQFSVERPDGSNFTLKIRSTKLEDSAMYFCASSEGDTQYFGPGTRLTVL.

CDR3 nucleotides: TGTGCCACCAGCAGGGGACAGGGAGGAGTCAATGAGCAGTTCTTC. This encodes CATSRGQGGVNEQFF. This sequence joins TRBV15 and TRBJ2-1, with 9 bases identical to TRBD1. The CDR3 loop spans 15 amino acids. V shed 3 bases and J 6 bases; nucleotides not matched to a gene: 6. Looked up from germline, CDR1 is LNHNV and CDR2 is YYDKDF (reference sequence). The full variable domain, rest sourced from reference TRBV15 and TRBJ2-1, is DAMVIQNPRYQVTQFGKPVTLSCSQTLNHNVMYWYQQKSSQAPKLLFHYYDKDFNNEADTPDNFQSRRPNTSFCFLDIRSPGLGDTAMYLCATSRGQGGVNEQFFGPGTRLTVL.

V usage is TRBV20-1 and J usage is TRBJ2-1; TRBD2 aligns across 15 bases. Germline V lookup: CDR1 DFQATT, CDR2 SNEGSKA (reference sequence). V was clipped by 3 bases and J by 4 bases; unmatched bases: 13. This CDR3 region has 19 residues. CDR3: CSASPRTSGRAGVYNEQFF. The CDR3 DNA sequence: TGCAGTGCTAGTCCGCGGACTAGCGGGAGGGCCGGGGTGTACAATGAGCAGTTCTTC.

The J gene is TRBJ1-2, the V gene TRBV19; perhaps TRBD1 as D (6 bases). Germline-derived CDR1 and CDR2 are LNHDA and SQIVND (reference sequence). This CDR3 has 13 amino acids. Trimming pared 7 bases from V and 7 bases from J, leaving 16 bases between. The CDR3 DNA follows: TGTGCCAGTAAACAGGGTCCTATTCGTGGCTACACCTTC. Translated: CASKQGPIRGYTF. The complete variable domain, with remaining parts taken from reference TRBV19 and TRBJ1-2, reads DGGITQSPKYLFRKEGQNVTLSCEQNLNHDAMYWYRQDPGQGLRLIYYSQIVNDFQKGDIAEGYSVSREKKESFPLTVTSAQKNPTAFYLCASKQGPIRGYTFGSGTRLTVV.